This T cell receptor beta chain was captured by sequencing in a study of blood T cell repertoires in COVID-19. Study processing details: For nucleated cells, counts were estimated from reference gene primer amplification. TCRdb keeps only in-frame clones here, not all; method: immunoSEQ multiplex PCR. For V, J and clone size, that table is used; D and trimming come from the DNA. The sample records roughly 120,000 clones, 80% to 90% being singletons. This clonotype was sampled from a woman in her forties or fifties with active or convalescent COVID-19. What was sequenced was peripheral blood.

CDR3 sequence: CASSLLPGLAGAVYNEQFF. The CDR3 coding sequence is TGTGCCAGCAGTCTTTTACCGGGACTAGCGGGAGCAGTCTACAATGAGCAGTTCTTC. The rearrangement joins TRBV27 to TRBJ2-1, with 14 bases identical to TRBD2. The length of the CDR3 is 19 residues. The germline gives CDR1 MNHEY, CDR2 SMNVEV (reference sequence). Unmatched junction bases numbered 12, after V lost 5 bases and J lost 3 bases.